The clone carrying this T cell receptor (beta chain) was detected ten times or more. The antigen is undetermined. These data belong to a study of T cell repertoires in cytomegalovirus infection. MiXCR was run by TCRdb on the reads, yielding one entry per CDR3 protein. The sample has approximately 1,000,000 distinct CDR3 sequences; around 32% are singletons. V was trimmed by 6 bases and J by 4 bases, leaving 7 bases between them. Per the germline V gene, CDR1 is MNHEY and CDR2 is SVGEGT. This CDR3 has 12 residues. Sequencing used cultured CD8+ T cells from PBMCs, obtained from culture after CMV antigen stimulation. This chain connects TRBV6-2 or TRBV6-3 to TRBJ1-5; D call uncertain. This clonotype originated in a human donor in good health (CMV status not recorded). Some clones in this sample may be carry-over from other donors' samples. The CDR3 nucleotides read TGTGCCAGCAGAGACCCAAATCAGCCCCAGCATTTT. Protein sequence: CASRDPNQPQHF.